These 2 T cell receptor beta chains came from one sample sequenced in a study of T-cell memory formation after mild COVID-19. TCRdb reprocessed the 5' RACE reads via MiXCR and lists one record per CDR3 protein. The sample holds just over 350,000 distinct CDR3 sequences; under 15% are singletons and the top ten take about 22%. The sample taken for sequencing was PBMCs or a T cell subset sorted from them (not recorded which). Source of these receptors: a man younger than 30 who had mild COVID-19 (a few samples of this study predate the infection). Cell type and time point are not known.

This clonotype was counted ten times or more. CDR3 coding DNA: TGTGCCAGCTCACCACCCCTAGCGGGGGCAGATACGCAGTATTTT. The encoded protein is CASSPPLAGADTQYF. The rearrangement joins TRBV18 to TRBJ2-3; TRBD2 matches at 10 bases. The V and J ends lost 0 bases and 4 bases, in that order; junction bases with no gene match: 1. This CDR3 region has 15 residues. The germline V gene encodes CDR1 KGHSH and CDR2 LQKENI.

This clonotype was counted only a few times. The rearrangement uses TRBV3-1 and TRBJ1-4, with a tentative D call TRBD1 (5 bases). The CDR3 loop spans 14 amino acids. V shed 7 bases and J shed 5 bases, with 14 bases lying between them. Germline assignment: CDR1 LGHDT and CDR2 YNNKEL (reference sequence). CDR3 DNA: TGTGCCAGCACCCCCCGGGGCAGAAATGAAAAACTGTTTTTT. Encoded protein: CASTPRGRNEKLFF.